This T cell receptor (beta chain) was profiled in a study of molecular identifiers for immune sequencing clone quantification. V dropped 2 bases and J dropped 1; count of bases not matched to a gene: 11. The CDR3 totals 17 residues. The germline V gene has CDR1 SGHRS and CDR2 YFSETQ. Libraries of naive CD8 cells were prepared from 20,000 to 1,000,000 sorted cells using 10%, 30% or 50% RNA. In TCRdb, the PCR reads were re-called with MiXCR into one record per CDR3 protein. This sample has 90,000 or so distinct CDR3 sequences, with around 25% found just once. This clonotype was counted ten times or more.

The origin of this receptor is a human donor in good health. Some libraries in this study had Jurkat cell RNA spiked in. V usage is TRBV5-1 and J usage is TRBJ2-5; 7 bases agree with TRBD1. The source material was naive CD8+ T cells from blood, with Jurkat cell RNA spiked in. The subset is: FACS-sorted CD8+CD4-CCR7+CD45RA+ naive T cells. For the CDR3, the DNA is TGCGCCAGCAGCTTATCTCCGGGACAGAATTTCCAAGAGACCCAGTACTTC. This translates into CASSLSPGQNFQETQYF.